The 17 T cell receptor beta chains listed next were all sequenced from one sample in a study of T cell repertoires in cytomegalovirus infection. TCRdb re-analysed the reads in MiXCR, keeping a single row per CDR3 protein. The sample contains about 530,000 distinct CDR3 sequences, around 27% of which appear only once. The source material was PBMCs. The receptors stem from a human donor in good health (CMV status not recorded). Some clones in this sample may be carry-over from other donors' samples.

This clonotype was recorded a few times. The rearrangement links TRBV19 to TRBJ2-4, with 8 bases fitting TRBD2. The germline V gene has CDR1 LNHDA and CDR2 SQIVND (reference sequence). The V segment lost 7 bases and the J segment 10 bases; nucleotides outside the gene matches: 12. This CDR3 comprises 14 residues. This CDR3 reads CASTATGGVVIQYF. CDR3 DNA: TGTGCCAGTACCGCGACGGGAGGGGTGGTGATTCAGTACTTC.

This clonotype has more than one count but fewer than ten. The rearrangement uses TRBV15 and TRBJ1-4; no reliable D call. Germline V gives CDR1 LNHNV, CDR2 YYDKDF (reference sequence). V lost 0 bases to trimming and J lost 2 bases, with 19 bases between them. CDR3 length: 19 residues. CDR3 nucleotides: TGTGCCACCAGCAGAGATTCCGGACCTCTAAGTTCCACTAATGAAAAACTGTTTTTT. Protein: CATSRDSGPLSSTNEKLFF.

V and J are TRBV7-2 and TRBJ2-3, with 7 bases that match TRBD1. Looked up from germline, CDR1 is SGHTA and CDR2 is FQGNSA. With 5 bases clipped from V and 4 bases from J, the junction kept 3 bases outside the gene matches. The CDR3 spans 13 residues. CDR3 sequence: CASSVQGSDTQYF. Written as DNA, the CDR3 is TGTGCCAGCAGCGTACAGGGGTCAGATACGCAGTATTTT.

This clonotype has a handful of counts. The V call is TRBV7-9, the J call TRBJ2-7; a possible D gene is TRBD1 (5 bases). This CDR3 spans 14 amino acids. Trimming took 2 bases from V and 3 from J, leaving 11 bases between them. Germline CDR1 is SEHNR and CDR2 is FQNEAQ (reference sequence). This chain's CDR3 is CASSLFRVGYEQYF. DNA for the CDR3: TGTGCCAGCAGCTTATTCAGGGTGGGCTACGAGCAGTACTTC.

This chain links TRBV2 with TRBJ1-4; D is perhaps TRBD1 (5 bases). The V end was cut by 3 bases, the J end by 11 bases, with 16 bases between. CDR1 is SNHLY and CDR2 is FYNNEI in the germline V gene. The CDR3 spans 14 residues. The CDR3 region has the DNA TGTGCCAGCAGTGAGGTCTCGGGACGGGGCAAACTGTTTTTT. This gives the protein CASSEVSGRGKLFF.

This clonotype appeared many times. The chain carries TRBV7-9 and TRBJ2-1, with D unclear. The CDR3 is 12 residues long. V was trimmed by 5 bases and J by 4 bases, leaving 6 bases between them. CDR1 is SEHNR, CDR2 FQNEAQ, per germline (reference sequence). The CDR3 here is CASSAQYNEQFF. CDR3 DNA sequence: TGTGCCAGCAGCGCCCAGTACAATGAGCAGTTCTTC.

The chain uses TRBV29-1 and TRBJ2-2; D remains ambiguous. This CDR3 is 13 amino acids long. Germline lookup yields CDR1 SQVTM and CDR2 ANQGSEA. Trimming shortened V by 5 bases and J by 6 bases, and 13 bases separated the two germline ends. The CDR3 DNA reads TGCAGCGTTTCGATAAAGATTCCCGGGGAGCTGTTTTTT. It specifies CSVSIKIPGELFF.

CDR3 residues: CASSYWVTGELFF. The CDR3 DNA follows: TGTGCCAGCAGTTACTGGGTCACCGGGGAGCTGTTTTTT. The chain recombines TRBV6-2 or TRBV6-3 with TRBJ2-2, with unresolved D. The CDR3 totals 13 residues. V was shortened by 1 base and J by 4 bases, with 4 bases between the two germline ends. In germline, CDR1 is MNHEY, CDR2 SVGEGT.

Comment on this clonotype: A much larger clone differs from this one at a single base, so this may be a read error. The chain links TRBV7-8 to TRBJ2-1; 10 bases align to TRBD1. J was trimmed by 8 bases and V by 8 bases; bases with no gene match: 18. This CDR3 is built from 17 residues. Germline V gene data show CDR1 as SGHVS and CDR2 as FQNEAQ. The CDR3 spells CASGKTGGGINTYEQFF. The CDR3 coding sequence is TGTGCCAGCGGCAAGACAGGGGGCGGAATTAATACCTATGAGCAGTTCTTC. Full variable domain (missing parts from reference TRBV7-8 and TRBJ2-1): GAGVSQSPRYKVAKRGQDVALRCDPISGHVSLFWYQQALGQGPEFLTYFQNEAQLDKSGLPSDRFFAERPEGSVSTLKIQRTQQEDSAVYLCASGKTGGGINTYEQFFGPGTRLTVL.

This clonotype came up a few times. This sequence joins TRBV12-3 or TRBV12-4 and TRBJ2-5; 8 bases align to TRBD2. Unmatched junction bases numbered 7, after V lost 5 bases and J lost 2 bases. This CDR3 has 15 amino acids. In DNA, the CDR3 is TGTGCCAGCAGTCTCGGACTAGCTCGACAAGAGACCCAGTACTTC. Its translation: CASSLGLARQETQYF.

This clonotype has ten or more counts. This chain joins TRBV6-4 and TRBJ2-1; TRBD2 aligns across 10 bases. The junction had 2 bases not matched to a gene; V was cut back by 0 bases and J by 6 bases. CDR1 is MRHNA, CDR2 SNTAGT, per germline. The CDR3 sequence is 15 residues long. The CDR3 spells CASSDSSSGSNEQFF. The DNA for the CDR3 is TGTGCCAGCAGTGACTCGTCTAGCGGGAGCAATGAGCAGTTCTTC.

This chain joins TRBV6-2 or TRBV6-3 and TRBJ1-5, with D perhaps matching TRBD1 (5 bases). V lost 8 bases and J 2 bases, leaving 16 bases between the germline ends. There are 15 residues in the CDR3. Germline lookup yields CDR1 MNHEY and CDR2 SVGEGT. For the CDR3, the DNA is TGTGCCAGCTCCCCGAGGGGCGAGGGCAATCAGCCCCAGCATTTT. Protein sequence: CASSPRGEGNQPQHF.

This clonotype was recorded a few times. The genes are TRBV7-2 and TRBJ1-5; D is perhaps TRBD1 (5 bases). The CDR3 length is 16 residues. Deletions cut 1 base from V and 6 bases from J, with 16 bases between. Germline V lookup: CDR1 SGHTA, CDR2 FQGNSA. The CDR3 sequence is CASSLGVWGGIQPQHF. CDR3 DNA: TGTGCCAGCAGCTTAGGGGTTTGGGGGGGGATTCAGCCCCAGCATTTT.

DNA of the CDR3: TGTGCCAGCAGTTTTGACTCCCGCATCGACACCGGGGAGCTGTTTTTT. Translation gives CASSFDSRIDTGELFF. The genes are TRBV28 and TRBJ2-2; D is uncertain. The CDR3 is made up of 16 amino acids. Trimming removed 3 bases from V and 3 bases from J, with 14 bases in between. Germline V lookup: CDR1 MDHEN, CDR2 SYDVKM.

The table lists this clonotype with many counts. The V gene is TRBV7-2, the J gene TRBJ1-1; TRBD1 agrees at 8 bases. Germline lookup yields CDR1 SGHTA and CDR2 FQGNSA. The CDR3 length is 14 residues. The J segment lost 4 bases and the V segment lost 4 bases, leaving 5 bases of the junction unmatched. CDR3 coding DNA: TGTGCCAGCAGCTCACAGGGGGGTAGCACTGAAGCTTTCTTT. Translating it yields CASSSQGGSTEAFF.

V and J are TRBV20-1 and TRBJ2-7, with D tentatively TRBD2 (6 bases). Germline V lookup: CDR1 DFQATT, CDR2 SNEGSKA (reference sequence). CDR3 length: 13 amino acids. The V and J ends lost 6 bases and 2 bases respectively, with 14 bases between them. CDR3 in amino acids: CSAIGTLAYEQYF. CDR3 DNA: TGCAGTGCCATTGGGACTCTCGCCTACGAGCAGTACTTC.

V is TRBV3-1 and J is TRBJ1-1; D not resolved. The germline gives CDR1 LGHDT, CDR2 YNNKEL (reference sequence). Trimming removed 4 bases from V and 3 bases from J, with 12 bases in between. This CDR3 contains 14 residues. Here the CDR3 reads CASSPLDKDTEAFF. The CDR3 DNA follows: TGTGCCAGCAGCCCCCTAGATAAAGACACTGAAGCTTTCTTT. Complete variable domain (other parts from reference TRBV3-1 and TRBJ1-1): DTAVSQTPKYLVTQMGNDKSIKCEQNLGHDTMYWYKQDSKKFLKIMFSYNNKELIINETVPNRFSPKSPDKAHLNLHINSLELGDSAVYFCASSPLDKDTEAFFGQGTRLTVV.